This TCR beta chain was captured by sequencing in a study of control samples from healthy donors and cancer patients. This clone came up once. Generated by immunoSEQ multiplex PCR, the TCRdb table keeps only in-frame clones and is missing some. Here the sample spans roughly 150,000 clones, approximately 90% being singletons. The clonotype was recovered from a woman in her twenties or thirties in good health. What was sequenced was blood.

The CDR3 here is CASSQDRVSNSPLHF. In nucleotides, the CDR3 is TGTGCCAGCAGCCAAGACAGGGTTTCCAATTCACCCCTCCACTTT. The rearrangement links TRBV14 to TRBJ1-6; D might be TRBD1 (5 bases). This CDR3 contains 15 residues. The V end was cut by 0 bases, the J end by 7 bases, with 10 bases between. Germline CDR1 is SGHDN and CDR2 is FVKESK.